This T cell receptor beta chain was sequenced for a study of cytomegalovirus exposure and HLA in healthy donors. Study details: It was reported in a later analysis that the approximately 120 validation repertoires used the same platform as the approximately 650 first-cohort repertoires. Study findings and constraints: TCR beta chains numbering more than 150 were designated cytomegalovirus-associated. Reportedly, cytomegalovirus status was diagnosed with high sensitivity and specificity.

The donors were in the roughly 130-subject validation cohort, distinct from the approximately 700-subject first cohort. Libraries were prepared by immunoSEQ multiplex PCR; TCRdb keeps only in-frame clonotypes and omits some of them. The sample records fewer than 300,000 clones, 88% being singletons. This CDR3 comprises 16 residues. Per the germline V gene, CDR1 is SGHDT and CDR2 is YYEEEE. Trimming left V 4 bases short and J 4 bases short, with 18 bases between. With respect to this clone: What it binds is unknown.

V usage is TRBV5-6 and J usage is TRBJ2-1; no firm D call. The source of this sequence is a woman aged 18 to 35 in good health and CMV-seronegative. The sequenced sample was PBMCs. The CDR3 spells CASSPSGSPGYNEQFF. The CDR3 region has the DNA TGTGCCAGCAGCCCGAGTGGGTCCCCCGGGTACAATGAGCAGTTCTTC.